This T cell receptor beta chain is from a study of blood T cells in healthy people across ages. For this clonotype: One junction end does not reproduce the germline sequence, and a read error may be involved.

CDR3 length: 12 residues. CDR1 is SGHAT and CDR2 is FQNNGV in the germline V gene. The second PCR ran about 7 to 12 cycles with a sample-barcoded 5' primer and J-beta primers. TCRdb used MiXCR to reprocess the 5' RACE reads, holding one entry per CDR3 protein. The sample holds about 680,000 distinct CDR3 sequences; around 48% are singletons and the top ten take 25% to 35%. What was sequenced was blood. This receptor was obtained from an older woman in good health. The chain has TRBV11-2 and TRBJ2-7; D not resolved. CDR3 residues: CAGSLGIDEQYF. CDR3 bases: TGTGCCGGCAGCCTGGGGATCGACGAGCAGTACTTC.